The rows below give T cell receptor beta chains drawn from one sample of a study of T cells in Graves' hyperthyroidism and ophthalmopathy. From the multiplex PCR reads, TCRdb called clonotypes with MiXCR, one entry per CDR3 protein. The sample yields roughly 720,000 distinct CDR3 sequences, 17% seen once. The sequenced sample was blood. These TCRs come from a middle-aged man with Graves' hyperthyroidism. The conserved cysteine and the conserved F or W are not part of the CDR3 here. Each record gives: CDR3 protein, V gene, J gene.

SAWDRGNQPQH,TRBV29-1,TRBJ1-5
ASRRTGQGDRSHEQY,TRBV6-4,TRBJ2-7
SAEILAGGSYEQY,TRBV20-1,TRBJ2-7
AWSVGTDEDTDTQY,TRBV30,TRBJ2-3
ASSQDRREQPQH,TRBV3-1,TRBJ1-5
ASNLPLAGKVAKNVQY,TRBV11-2,TRBJ2-4
ASSDGGVWYGYT,TRBV2,TRBJ1-2
ASSRELVVAF,TRBV6-1,TRBJ1-1
SALGTSGGSPLH,TRBV20-1,TRBJ1-6
ASSWLAGATGEQF,TRBV11-3,TRBJ2-1
ASIPEGAREQF,TRBV12-3/TRBV12-4,TRBJ2-1
ASSGWTEETQY,TRBV12-3/TRBV12-4,TRBJ2-5
ASSQSGFKYEQF,TRBV14,TRBJ2-1
ASSIVNEQF,TRBV19,TRBJ2-1
ASGIDGFLKLF,TRBV28,TRBJ1-4
ASSAGLAGLDEQY,TRBV19,TRBJ2-7
ASSEGGLAIFGELF,TRBV2,TRBJ2-2
AISVGGGTDTQY,TRBV10-3,TRBJ2-3
AISDLGAGANVLT,TRBV10-3,TRBJ2-6
ATSDRKRESYNEQF,TRBV24-1,TRBJ2-1
AWTRGENYGYT,TRBV30,TRBJ1-2
ASRPGTSGFTDTQY,TRBV27,TRBJ2-3
ASRTDSPSYNEQF,TRBV28,TRBJ2-1
ASSLGASPNEQF,TRBV11-2,TRBJ2-1
ASSLARRGYGYT,TRBV5-1,TRBJ1-2
ASSSQLAGVLF,TRBV27,TRBJ2-1
ASSEEMGTGYT,TRBV2,TRBJ1-2
ASSLDARAEQY,TRBV12-3/TRBV12-4,TRBJ2-7
ASSYSTGQSSYNEQF,TRBV6-2/TRBV6-3,TRBJ2-1
ASRKDRLDYGYT,TRBV6-1,TRBJ1-2
SARDRRGGGTEAF,TRBV20-1,TRBJ1-1
ASRLGQFEEKLF,TRBV6-1,TRBJ1-4
ASGFVAGEGTGELF,TRBV12-5,TRBJ2-2
ASSQAGWTEAF,TRBV4-1,TRBJ1-1
ASRGTGSAPDTQY,TRBV28,TRBJ2-3
ASSLAVASGNLETQY,TRBV5-1,TRBJ2-5
SVGMPGLDEQF,TRBV29-1,TRBJ2-1
ASSQGGSSYEQY,TRBV10-1,TRBJ2-7
ASSGGGGGGQGGTYEQY,TRBV28,TRBJ2-7
PSSSGTSGRGVYDEQF,TRBV11-2,TRBJ2-1
ASSNLRGDRTNTGELF,TRBV19,TRBJ2-2
ASSSSGGSNYGYT,TRBV7-9,TRBJ1-2
ASSFQREGLGEQY,TRBV28,TRBJ2-7
ASNLGQHSYEQY,TRBV5-1,TRBJ2-7
SAPLRENDPQY,TRBV20-1,TRBJ2-7
ASSVSGNEETQY,TRBV2,TRBJ2-5
SARAFSAYEQY,TRBV20-1,TRBJ2-7
SARSTSGRWDEQF,TRBV20-1,TRBJ2-1
ASSYRGVTEAF,TRBV2,TRBJ1-1
ASSSLTSLRTGELF,TRBV7-9,TRBJ2-2
AWRGWRGRSNTGELF,TRBV30,TRBJ2-2
ASSYPRLNTEAF,TRBV6-2/TRBV6-3,TRBJ1-1
ASSTFGQGVSQPQH,TRBV7-8,TRBJ1-5
ASSRQVSSYEQY,TRBV12-3/TRBV12-4,TRBJ2-7
SAARDSGTRRDNEQF,TRBV20-1,TRBJ2-1
ASSLRGVFSTDTQY,TRBV3-1,TRBJ2-3
ASNLRREAF,TRBV28,TRBJ1-1
ASSLGGETSGRGPSYEQY,TRBV7-9,TRBJ2-7
ASSLGTSGSFYEQY,TRBV5-1,TRBJ2-7
ATSDQATQDTQY,TRBV24-1,TRBJ2-3